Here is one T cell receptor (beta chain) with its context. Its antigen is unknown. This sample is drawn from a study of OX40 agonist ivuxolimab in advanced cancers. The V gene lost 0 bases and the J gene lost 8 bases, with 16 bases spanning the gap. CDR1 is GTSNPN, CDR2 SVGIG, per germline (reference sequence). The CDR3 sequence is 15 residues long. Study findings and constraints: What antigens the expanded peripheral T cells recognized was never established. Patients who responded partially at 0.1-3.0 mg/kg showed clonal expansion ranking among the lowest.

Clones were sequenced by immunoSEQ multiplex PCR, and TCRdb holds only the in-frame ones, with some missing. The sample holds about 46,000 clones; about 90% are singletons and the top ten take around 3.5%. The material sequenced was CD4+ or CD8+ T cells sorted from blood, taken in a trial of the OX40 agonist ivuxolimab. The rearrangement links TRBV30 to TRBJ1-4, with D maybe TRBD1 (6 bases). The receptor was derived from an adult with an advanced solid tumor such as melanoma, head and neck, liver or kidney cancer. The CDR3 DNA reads TGTGCCTGGAGTGTACGCGACAGGATAGGCGAAAAACTGTTTTTT. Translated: CAWSVRDRIGEKLFF.